This passage covers 15 T cell receptor beta chains from one sample sequenced in a study of cytomegalovirus exposure and HLA in healthy donors. With 60 Vbeta and 13 Jbeta primers, the PCR was carried out. This table comes from immunoSEQ multiplex PCR, and its TCRdb copy is limited to in-frame clones, with some not included. Counted here are 100,000 to 150,000 clones, approximately 74% occurring once; the ten biggest clones make up approximately 7.8%. Input material: PBMCs. These receptors were taken from a male donor in good health and CMV-seronegative.

The chain employs TRBV10-3 and TRBJ2-7; maybe TRBD2 (6 bases). This CDR3 is 16 amino acids long. CDR1 is ENHRY, CDR2 SYGVKD, per germline. The ends were cut back, 1 base at V and 2 bases at J, with 15 bases in the middle. The CDR3 here is CAISEFSSETAYEQYF. The CDR3 region has the DNA TGTGCCATCAGTGAGTTTTCTAGCGAGACGGCCTACGAGCAGTACTTC.

This clone was observed a handful of times. The chain joins TRBV10-3 to TRBJ2-7, with TRBD1 matching over 10 bases. Germline lookup yields CDR1 ENHRY and CDR2 SYGVKD. The CDR3 runs 17 residues. J gave up 2 bases and V 7 bases, and 14 bases lay outside the gene matches. The CDR3 region has the DNA TGTGCCATCATGCCAGGGGACAGGGGAGCGTGGCCCTACGAGCAGTACTTC. Translation gives CAIMPGDRGAWPYEQYF.

The rearrangement joins TRBV18 to TRBJ2-5, with D perhaps TRBD1 (6 bases). This CDR3 comprises 16 residues. Deletions cut 2 bases from V and 1 base from J, with 14 bases between. Germline lookup yields CDR1 KGHSH and CDR2 LQKENI. The CDR3 spells CASSPSYTDSQETQYF. The CDR3 DNA is TGTGCCAGCTCACCATCTTATACGGACAGCCAAGAGACCCAGTACTTC.

The chain links TRBV7-2 to TRBJ2-1, with 11 bases aligning to TRBD2. CDR3 size: 17 residues. Germline loops: CDR1 SGHTA, CDR2 FQGNSA. The ends lost 6 bases at V and 3 bases at J; junction bases unmatched: 10. CDR3 region: CASSPTSGKLVYNEQFF. The CDR3 nucleotides are TGTGCCAGCAGTCCGACTAGCGGGAAGCTCGTCTACAATGAGCAGTTCTTC.

V is TRBV9 and J is TRBJ2-1; 10 bases map to TRBD2. Germline assignment: CDR1 SGDLS and CDR2 YYNGEE. The CDR3 has 19 residues. The J segment lost 9 bases and the V segment lost 0 bases, leaving 18 bases of the junction unmatched. The CDR3 nucleotides read TGTGCCAGCAGCGTAGGGGAGGGTAGCGGGGGGAGGCGGGATAGTGAGCAGTTCTTC. Translation: CASSVGEGSGGRRDSEQFF. Full variable domain (remainder filled in from reference TRBV9 and TRBJ2-1): DSGVTQTPKHLITATGQRVTLRCSPRSGDLSVYWYQQSLDQGLQFLIQYYNGEERAKGNILERFSAQQFPDLHSELNLSSLELGDSALYFCASSVGEGSGGRRDSEQFFGPGTRLTVL.

J is TRBJ2-1 and V is TRBV7-2; 8 nucleotides match TRBD2. The V gene end was trimmed by 0 bases and the J gene end by 9 bases; junction bases not matched to a gene: 4. The germline V gene has CDR1 SGHTA and CDR2 FQGNSA. The CDR3 is 14 residues long. DNA for the CDR3: TGTGCCAGCAGCTTAGCGAACCTAGCGGGTGAGCAGTTCTTC. Its translation: CASSLANLAGEQFF.

This clone has only a few counts. This sequence joins TRBV27 and TRBJ1-2; no reliable D call. Germline loops: CDR1 MNHEY, CDR2 SMNVEV (reference sequence). V gave up 4 bases and J gave up 8 bases, with 11 bases separating them. This CDR3 has 12 residues. CDR3 in amino acids: CASSSLAGGYTF. In DNA, the CDR3 is TGTGCCAGCAGTTCCCTGGCAGGAGGCTACACCTTC.

The chain carries TRBV29-1 and TRBJ2-1; 7 bases fit TRBD1. Germline V gene lookup returns CDR1 SQVTM and CDR2 ANQGSEA. With V trimmed by 4 bases and J by 9 bases, 6 bases remained unmatched. This CDR3 is 12 amino acids long. CDR3 nucleotide sequence: TGCAGCGTTGCGGCCAGGGGGTTTGAGCAGTTCTTC. It translates to CSVAARGFEQFF.

J is TRBJ2-5 and V is TRBV7-2; 7 bases fit TRBD2. Per the germline V gene, CDR1 is SGHTA and CDR2 is FQGNSA. The CDR3 spans 14 residues. V lost 2 bases, J lost 2 bases, and 2 bases stayed unmatched. CDR3 DNA: TGTGCCAGCAGCTTATATAGCGGGCAAGAGACCCAGTACTTC. It yields the protein CASSLYSGQETQYF.

The chain recombines TRBV18 with TRBJ2-5, with D possibly matching TRBD1 (5 bases). The V end was cut by 2 bases, the J end by 0 bases, with 10 bases between. The CDR3 is made up of 15 amino acids. Germline lookup yields CDR1 KGHSH and CDR2 LQKENI. DNA of the CDR3: TGTGCCAGCTCACCAGGGCAGGGCTACCAAGAGACCCAGTACTTC. It codes for CASSPGQGYQETQYF.

J is TRBJ2-2 and V is TRBV27, with 13 nucleotides matching TRBD2. Germline V lookup: CDR1 MNHEY, CDR2 SMNVEV (reference sequence). This CDR3 region has 16 residues. The V and J ends lost 6 bases and 4 bases, in that order; junction bases with no gene match: 5. The CDR3 DNA reads TGTGCCAGCAGCCGGACTAGCGGGGGAGGCACCGGGGAGCTGTTTTTT. Translation: CASSRTSGGGTGELFF.

The V call is TRBV7-2, the J call TRBJ1-2; D is undetermined. Germline CDR1 reads SGHTA; CDR2 reads FQGNSA. Trimming cost V 2 bases and J 8 bases, with 9 bases left between them. The CDR3 is made up of 12 amino acids. Written as DNA, the CDR3 is TGTGCCAGCAGCTTATCCGGAGGGGGCTACACCTTC. Amino acid sequence: CASSLSGGGYTF.

The chain has TRBV15 and TRBJ2-1; no definite D call. Trimming left V 0 bases short and J 8 bases short, with 5 bases between. Germline V gene data show CDR1 as LNHNV and CDR2 as YYDKDF (reference sequence). This CDR3 has 12 residues. The CDR3: CATSRDADEQFF. In DNA form, the CDR3 reads TGTGCCACCAGCAGAGATGCAGATGAGCAGTTCTTC.

The rearrangement uses TRBV6-1 and TRBJ2-2, with 9 bases matching TRBD2. The CDR3 is made up of 16 amino acids. Germline CDR1 reads MNHNS; CDR2 reads SASEGT. V dropped 4 bases and J dropped 3; count of bases not matched to a gene: 6. The CDR3 spells CASSVLAGLYTGELFF. The CDR3 coding sequence is TGTGCCAGCAGTGTCCTAGCGGGACTCTACACCGGGGAGCTGTTTTTT.

CDR3 loop: CASSPKGTSGANVLTF. In DNA, the CDR3 is TGTGCCAGTAGTCCTAAGGGGACTTCTGGGGCCAACGTCCTGACTTTC. The chain has TRBV19 and TRBJ2-6; the D gene is possibly TRBD2 (6 bases). There are 16 residues in the CDR3. CDR1 LNHDA and CDR2 SQIVND come from the germline V gene (reference sequence). The germline V and J ends were trimmed by 5 bases and 1 base, with 12 bases remaining between them.